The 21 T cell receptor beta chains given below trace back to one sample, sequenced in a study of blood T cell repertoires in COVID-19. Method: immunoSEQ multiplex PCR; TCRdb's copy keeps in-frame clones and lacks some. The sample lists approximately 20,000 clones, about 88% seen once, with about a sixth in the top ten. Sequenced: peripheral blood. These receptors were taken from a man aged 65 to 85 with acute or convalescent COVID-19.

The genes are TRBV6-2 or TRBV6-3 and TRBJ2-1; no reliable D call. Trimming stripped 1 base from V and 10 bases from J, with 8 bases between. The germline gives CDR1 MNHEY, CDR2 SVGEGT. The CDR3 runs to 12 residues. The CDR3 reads CASSYYSPEQFF. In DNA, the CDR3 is TGTGCCAGCAGTTACTACTCACCCGAGCAGTTCTTC.

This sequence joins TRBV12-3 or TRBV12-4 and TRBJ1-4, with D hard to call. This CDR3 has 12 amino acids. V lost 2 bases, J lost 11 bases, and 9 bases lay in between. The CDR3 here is CASSLSGGKLFF. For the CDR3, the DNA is TGTGCCAGCAGTTTATCTGGAGGTAAACTGTTTTTT.

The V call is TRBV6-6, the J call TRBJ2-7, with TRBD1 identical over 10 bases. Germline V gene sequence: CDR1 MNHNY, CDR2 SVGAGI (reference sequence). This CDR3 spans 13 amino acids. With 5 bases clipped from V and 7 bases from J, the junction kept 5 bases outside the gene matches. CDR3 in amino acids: CASSPTGGGEQYF. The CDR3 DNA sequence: TGTGCCAGCAGTCCGACAGGGGGCGGGGAGCAGTACTTC.

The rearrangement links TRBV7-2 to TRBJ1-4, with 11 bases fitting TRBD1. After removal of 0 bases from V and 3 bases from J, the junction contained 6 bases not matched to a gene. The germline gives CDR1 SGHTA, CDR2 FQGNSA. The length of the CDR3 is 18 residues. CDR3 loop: CASSLAGQGAGANEKLFF. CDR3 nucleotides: TGTGCCAGCAGCTTAGCAGGACAGGGGGCCGGAGCTAATGAAAAACTGTTTTTT.

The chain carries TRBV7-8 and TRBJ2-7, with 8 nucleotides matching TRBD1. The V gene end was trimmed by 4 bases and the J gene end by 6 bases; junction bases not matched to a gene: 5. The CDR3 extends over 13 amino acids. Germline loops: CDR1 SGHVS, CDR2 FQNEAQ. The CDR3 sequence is CASSSDRAGEQYF. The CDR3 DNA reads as TGTGCCAGCAGCTCGGACAGGGCCGGCGAGCAGTACTTC. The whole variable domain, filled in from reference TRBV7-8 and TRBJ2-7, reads GAGVSQSPRYKVAKRGQDVALRCDPISGHVSLFWYQQALGQGPEFLTYFQNEAQLDKSGLPSDRFFAERPEGSVSTLKIQRTQQEDSAVYLCASSSDRAGEQYFGPGTRLTVT.

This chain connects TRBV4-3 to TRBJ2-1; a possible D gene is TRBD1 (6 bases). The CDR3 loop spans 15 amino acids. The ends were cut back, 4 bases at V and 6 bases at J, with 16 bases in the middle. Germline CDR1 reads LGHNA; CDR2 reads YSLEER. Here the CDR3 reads CASSPGQYSGNEQFF. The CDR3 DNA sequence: TGCGCCAGCAGCCCAGGACAGTACTCGGGCAATGAGCAGTTCTTC.

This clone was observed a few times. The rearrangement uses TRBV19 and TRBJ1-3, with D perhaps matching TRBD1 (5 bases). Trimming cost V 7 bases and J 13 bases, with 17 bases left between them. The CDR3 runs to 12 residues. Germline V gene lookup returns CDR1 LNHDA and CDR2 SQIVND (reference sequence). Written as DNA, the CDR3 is TGTGCCAGTACTCCGGGGGGTGTAGAGATATATTTT. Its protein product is CASTPGGVEIYF.

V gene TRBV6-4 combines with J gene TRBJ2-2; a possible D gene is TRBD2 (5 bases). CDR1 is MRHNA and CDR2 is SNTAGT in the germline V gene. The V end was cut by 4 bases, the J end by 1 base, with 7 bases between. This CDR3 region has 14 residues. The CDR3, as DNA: TGTGCCAGCAGTGCGGCGGGGAACACCGGGGAGCTGTTTTTT. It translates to CASSAAGNTGELFF.

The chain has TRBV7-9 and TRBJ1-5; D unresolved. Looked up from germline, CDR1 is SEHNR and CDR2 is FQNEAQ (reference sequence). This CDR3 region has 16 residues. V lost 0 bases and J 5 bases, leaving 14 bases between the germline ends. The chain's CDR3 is CASSLARAGGHQPQHF. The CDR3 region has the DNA TGTGCCAGCAGCTTAGCGAGGGCAGGAGGCCATCAGCCCCAGCATTTT.

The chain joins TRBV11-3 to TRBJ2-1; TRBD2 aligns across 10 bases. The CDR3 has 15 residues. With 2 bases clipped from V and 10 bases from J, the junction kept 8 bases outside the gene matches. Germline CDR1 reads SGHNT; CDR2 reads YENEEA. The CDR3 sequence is CASSLITSGKTEQFF. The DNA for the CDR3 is TGTGCCAGCAGCTTAATTACTAGCGGGAAAACCGAGCAGTTCTTC.

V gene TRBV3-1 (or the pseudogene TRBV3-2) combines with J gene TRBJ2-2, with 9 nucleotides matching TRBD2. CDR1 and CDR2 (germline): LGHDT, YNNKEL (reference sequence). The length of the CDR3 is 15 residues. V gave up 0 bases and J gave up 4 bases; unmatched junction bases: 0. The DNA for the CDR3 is TGTGCCAGCAGCCAAGAGCGGGAGGGCACCGGGGAGCTGTTTTTT. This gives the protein CASSQEREGTGELFF.

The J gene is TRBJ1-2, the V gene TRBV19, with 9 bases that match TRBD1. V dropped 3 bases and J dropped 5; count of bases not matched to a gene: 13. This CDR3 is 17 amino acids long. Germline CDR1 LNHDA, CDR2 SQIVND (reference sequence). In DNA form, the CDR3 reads TGTGCCAGTAGTATCAGTCTCCCGGACAGGGGTAGGTATGGCTACACCTTC. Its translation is CASSISLPDRGRYGYTF.

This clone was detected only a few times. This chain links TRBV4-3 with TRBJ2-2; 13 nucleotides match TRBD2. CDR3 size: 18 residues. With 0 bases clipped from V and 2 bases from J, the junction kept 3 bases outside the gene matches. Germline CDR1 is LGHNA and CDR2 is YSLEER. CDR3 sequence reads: CASSQELAGGINTGELFF. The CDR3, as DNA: TGCGCCAGCAGCCAAGAACTAGCGGGAGGGATAAACACCGGGGAGCTGTTTTTT.

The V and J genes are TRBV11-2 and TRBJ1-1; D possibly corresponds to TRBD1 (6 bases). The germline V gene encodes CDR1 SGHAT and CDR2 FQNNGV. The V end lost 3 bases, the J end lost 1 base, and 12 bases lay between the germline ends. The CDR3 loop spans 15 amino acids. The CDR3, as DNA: TGTGCCAGCAGCTTCTCCGGGACAACGAACACTGAAGCTTTCTTT. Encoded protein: CASSFSGTTNTEAFF.

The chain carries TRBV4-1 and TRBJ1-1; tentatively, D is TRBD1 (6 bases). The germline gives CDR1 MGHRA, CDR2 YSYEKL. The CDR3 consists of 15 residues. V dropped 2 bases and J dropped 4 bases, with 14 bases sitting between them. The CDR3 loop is CASSQKEGGRTEAFF. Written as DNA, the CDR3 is TGCGCCAGCAGCCAAAAGGAAGGGGGTCGCACTGAAGCTTTCTTT.

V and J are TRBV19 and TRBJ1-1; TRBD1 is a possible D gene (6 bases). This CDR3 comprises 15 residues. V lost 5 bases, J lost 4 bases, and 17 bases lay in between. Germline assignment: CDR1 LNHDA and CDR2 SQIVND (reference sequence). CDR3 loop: CASSPRQDRGTEAFF. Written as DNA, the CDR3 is TGTGCCAGTAGTCCCCGACAGGACAGAGGCACTGAAGCTTTCTTT.

In nucleotides, the CDR3 is TGTGCCAGCATCGTAAGACAGGATTCCCTTACGGGCACTGAAGCTTTCTTT. Translating it yields CASIVRQDSLTGTEAFF. The chain joins TRBV5-6 to TRBJ1-1, with D perhaps matching TRBD1 (6 bases). The V gene lost 6 bases and the J gene lost 4 bases, with 25 bases spanning the gap. Germline lookup yields CDR1 SGHDT and CDR2 YYEEEE. This CDR3 is 17 amino acids long.

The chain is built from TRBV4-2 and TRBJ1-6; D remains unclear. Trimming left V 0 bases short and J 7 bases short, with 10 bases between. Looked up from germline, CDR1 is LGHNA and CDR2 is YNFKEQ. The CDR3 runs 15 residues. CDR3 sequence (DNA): TGTGCCAGCAGCCAAGAGGAGGGAGGGAATTCACCCCTCCACTTT. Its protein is CASSQEEGGNSPLHF.

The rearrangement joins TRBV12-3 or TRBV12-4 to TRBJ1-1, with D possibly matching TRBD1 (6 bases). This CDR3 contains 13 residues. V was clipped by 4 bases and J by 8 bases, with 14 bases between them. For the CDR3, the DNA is TGTGCCAGCAGTTCGCGAAGGGGGTCGGAAGCTTTCTTT. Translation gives CASSSRRGSEAFF.

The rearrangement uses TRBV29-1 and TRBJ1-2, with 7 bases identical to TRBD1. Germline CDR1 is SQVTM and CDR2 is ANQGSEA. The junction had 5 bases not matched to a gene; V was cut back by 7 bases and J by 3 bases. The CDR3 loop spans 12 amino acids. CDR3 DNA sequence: TGCAGCGGCGACAGGGCCGACTATGGCTACACCTTC. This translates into CSGDRADYGYTF. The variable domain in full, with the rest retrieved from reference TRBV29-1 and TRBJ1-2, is SAVISQKPSRDICQRGTSLTIQCQVDSQVTMMFWYRQQPGQSLTLIATANQGSEATYESGFVIDKFPISRPNLTFSTLTVSNMSPEDSSIYLCSGDRADYGYTFGSGTRLTVV.

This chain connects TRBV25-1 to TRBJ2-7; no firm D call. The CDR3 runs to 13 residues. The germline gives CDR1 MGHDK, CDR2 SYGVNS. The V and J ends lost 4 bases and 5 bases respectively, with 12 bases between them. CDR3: CASSARMWDEQYF. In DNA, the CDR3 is TGTGCCAGCAGTGCCAGGATGTGGGACGAGCAGTACTTC.